The entry below gives a single TCR beta chain sequence along with its context. These data originate in a study of shared clonotypes between healthy human individuals. The CDR3 loop spans 15 amino acids. Trimming stripped 3 bases from V and 4 bases from J, with 16 bases between. In germline, CDR1 is SGHRS, CDR2 YFSETQ. Here immunoSEQ multiplex PCR was the method, and the copy in TCRdb shows in-frame clones only, minus some. The sample holds about 680,000 clones, roughly 73% seen once. The source material was memory CD4+ T cells sorted from blood. This sample's subset: CD45RA-negative fraction. The sequence derives from a woman aged 25-40 years in good health. V gene TRBV5-1 combines with J gene TRBJ1-1; no reliable D call. CDR3 region: CASSSGVQLSTEAFF. The CDR3 nucleotides are TGCGCCAGCAGCTCTGGGGTTCAGTTGAGCACTGAAGCTTTCTTT.